The 19 T cell receptor beta chains in this list originate from one sample, sequenced in a study of OX40 agonist ivuxolimab in advanced cancers. Clones were read by immunoSEQ multiplex PCR, and TCRdb kept only the in-frame ones, dropping some. Of around 70,000 clones in the sample, roughly 87% are singletons; the top ten hold roughly 0.58%. Here the sequenced sample was CD4+ or CD8+ T cells sorted from blood, taken in a trial of the OX40 agonist ivuxolimab. All receptors derive from an adult with an advanced solid tumor such as melanoma, head and neck, liver or kidney cancer.

This clone was seen just once. The rearrangement links TRBV6-6 to TRBJ1-6; no firm D call. V lost 8 bases and J lost 5, with 10 bases in between. The CDR3 contains 13 residues. The germline gives CDR1 MNHNY, CDR2 SVGAGI (reference sequence). CDR3 loop: CASRRSDNSPLHF. For the CDR3, the DNA is TGTGCCAGCCGGAGGTCAGATAATTCACCCCTCCACTTT.

CDR3 sequence reads: CASSRGLADPSTDTQYF. The CDR3 DNA reads as TGCGCCAGCAGCCGCGGACTAGCGGATCCTAGCACAGATACGCAGTATTTT. The V call is TRBV4-1, the J call TRBJ2-3; 10 bases agree with TRBD2. CDR3 length: 17 amino acids. Per germline, CDR1 MGHRA and CDR2 YSYEKL. V shed 4 bases and J 0 bases; nucleotides not matched to a gene: 7.

The V and J genes are TRBV4-3 and TRBJ2-1, with 12 bases fitting TRBD2. This CDR3 is 19 amino acids long. Germline lookup yields CDR1 LGHNA and CDR2 YSLEER. V lost 4 bases to trimming and J lost 7 bases; unmatched junction nucleotides: 17. For the CDR3, the DNA is TGCGCCAGCAGCCTCCACCCAGCCAAGCTAGCGGGAGGGCGGAATGAGCAGTTCTTC. This sequence encodes CASSLHPAKLAGGRNEQFF.

The chain is built from TRBV30 and TRBJ2-2, with 9 bases lining up with TRBD1. J was trimmed by 2 bases and V by 6 bases; bases with no gene match: 7. Per germline, CDR1 GTSNPN and CDR2 SVGIG (reference sequence). The CDR3 sequence is 15 residues long. CDR3 bases: TGTGCCTGTCCACCGGGACAGGGTAACACCGGGGAGCTGTTTTTT. Translation gives CACPPGQGNTGELFF.

This chain joins TRBV30 and TRBJ2-1, with D perhaps matching TRBD2 (6 bases). The CDR3 spans 12 residues. CDR1 GTSNPN and CDR2 SVGIG come from the germline V gene (reference sequence). The V gene lost 4 bases and the J gene lost 9 bases, with 13 bases spanning the gap. The CDR3 DNA is TGTGCCTGGACCCTGAGGGGAGGTGAGCAGTTCTTC. Translating it yields CAWTLRGGEQFF. The full variable domain, completed using reference TRBV30 and TRBJ2-1, is SQTIHQWPATLVQPVGSPLSLECTVEGTSNPNLYWYRQAAGRGLQLLFYSVGIGQISSEVPQNLSASRPQDRQFILSSKKLLLSDSGFYLCAWTLRGGEQFFGPGTRLTVL.

The chain has TRBV28 and TRBJ1-5, with no clear D. CDR3 size: 14 residues. V dropped 7 bases and J dropped 3 bases, with 13 bases sitting between them. From germline, CDR1 is MDHEN and CDR2 SYDVKM. The CDR3 sequence: CASTTDGNNQPQHF. The CDR3, as DNA: TGTGCCAGCACCACCGACGGAAACAATCAGCCCCAGCATTTT.

The chain is built from TRBV7-6 and TRBJ2-5; 9 positions match TRBD2. Germline V gene sequence: CDR1 SGHVS, CDR2 FNYEAQ. This CDR3 region has 16 residues. V gave up 5 bases and J gave up 3 bases; unmatched junction bases: 10. The CDR3 sequence: CASSPLDSSGKETQYF. The CDR3 coding sequence is TGTGCCAGCAGCCCCCTGGATTCTAGCGGGAAAGAGACCCAGTACTTC.

This chain uses TRBV4-2 with TRBJ1-4, with D hard to call. Deletions cut 4 bases from V and 0 bases from J, with 6 bases between. From germline, CDR1 is LGHNA and CDR2 YNFKEQ. This CDR3 is built from 14 residues. The CDR3 region has the DNA TGTGCCAGCAGCCCGGACTCAACTAATGAAAAACTGTTTTTT. Its protein product is CASSPDSTNEKLFF.

V and J are TRBV30 and TRBJ2-7; D remains ambiguous. CDR3 length equals 17 residues. CDR1 is GTSNPN, CDR2 SVGIG, per germline (reference sequence). The V gene lost 1 base and the J gene lost 6 bases, with 25 bases spanning the gap. CDR3 DNA: TGTGCCTGGAGTGCCCCCATGTGGGCCCTTCGACCAGGCGAGCAGTACTTC. Protein product: CAWSAPMWALRPGEQYF.

The J gene is TRBJ2-7, the V gene TRBV2; D possibly uses TRBD1 or TRBD2 (5 bases each). The CDR3 is 14 residues long. Germline V gives CDR1 SNHLY, CDR2 FYNNEI. V lost 11 bases, J lost 0 bases, and 17 bases lay in between. The CDR3, as DNA: TGTGCCGGGGTTGGGGGTGGAAGCTCCTACGAGCAGTACTTC. Translating gives CAGVGGGSSYEQYF.

This clone has only a few counts. The chain's CDR3 is CASSSRQGYPDTQYF. The CDR3 DNA is TGTGCCAGCAGCTCACGACAGGGCTACCCAGATACGCAGTATTTT. The chain has TRBV11-3 and TRBJ2-3, with 7 bases identical to TRBD1. The CDR3 covers 15 residues. CDR1 is SGHNT and CDR2 is YENEEA in the germline V gene. V lost 4 bases and J lost 4; bases outside the gene matches: 8.

The chain carries TRBV28 and TRBJ1-2, with D possibly being TRBD1 (6 bases). CDR3 size: 15 residues. Germline V CDR1 and CDR2: MDHEN, SYDVKM. V was pared by 2 bases and J by 2 bases, with 12 bases between. The CDR3 bases are TGTGCCAGCAGTTTACCAGGGGCTATAAACTATGGCTACACCTTC. It specifies CASSLPGAINYGYTF.

This clone was counted only a few times. V is TRBV1 and J is TRBJ2-4; TRBD2 was called by the table and not checked on the DNA. TRBV1 is noted as a pseudogene. This CDR3 contains 14 residues. The CDR3 bases are TGCACCAGCAGCCATCGACTAGCGGAAAACATTCAGTACTTC. Amino acid sequence: CTSSHRLAENIQYF.

The V call is TRBV4-1, the J call TRBJ2-2, with TRBD2 matching over 7 bases. The CDR3 length is 16 residues. Germline V lookup: CDR1 MGHRA, CDR2 YSYEKL. V dropped 7 bases and J dropped 5; count of bases not matched to a gene: 13. The CDR3: CASKVRTGGRTGELFF. For the CDR3, the DNA is TGCGCCAGCAAAGTAAGGACGGGGGGACGGACCGGGGAGCTGTTTTTT.

The chain links TRBV19 to TRBJ2-7; 7 bases align to TRBD1. With V trimmed by 3 bases and J by 3 bases, 5 bases remained unmatched. CDR3 length: 14 amino acids. CDR1 LNHDA and CDR2 SQIVND come from the germline V gene (reference sequence). The CDR3 region is CASSIGTVDYEQYF. The CDR3 DNA reads TGTGCCAGTAGTATTGGGACAGTTGACTACGAGCAGTACTTC. Based on the CDR3 plus reference TRBV19 and TRBJ2-7, the full variable domain is DGGITQSPKYLFRKEGQNVTLSCEQNLNHDAMYWYRQDPGQGLRLIYYSQIVNDFQKGDIAEGYSVSREKKESFPLTVTSAQKNPTAFYLCASSIGTVDYEQYFGPGTRLTVT.

The gene calls are TRBV7-9 and TRBJ2-2; the match to TRBD1 covers 8 bases. The germline gives CDR1 SEHNR, CDR2 FQNEAQ (reference sequence). The ends lost 1 base at V and 4 bases at J; junction bases unmatched: 2. This CDR3 has 15 residues. The CDR3 DNA reads as TGTGCCAGCAGCTTAGGGACAGGGTCCACCGGGGAGCTGTTTTTT. This codes for CASSLGTGSTGELFF.

The rearrangement links TRBV6-5 to TRBJ1-2; D uncertain. The CDR3 extends over 12 amino acids. The ends were cut back, 6 bases at V and 8 bases at J, with 13 bases in the middle. Germline CDR1 and CDR2: MNHEY and SVGAGI. CDR3 loop: CASSRRPEGYTF. As DNA, the CDR3 is TGTGCCAGCAGCCGACGACCAGAGGGCTACACCTTC.

V and J are TRBV7-3 and TRBJ2-1; 10 nucleotides match TRBD2. This CDR3 contains 15 residues. Germline CDR1 reads SGHTA; CDR2 reads FQGTGA. V dropped 5 bases and J dropped 9; count of bases not matched to a gene: 10. CDR3 loop: CASSPPGTSAGEQFF. The CDR3 DNA reads TGTGCCAGCAGCCCACCCGGGACTAGCGCGGGTGAGCAGTTCTTC.

In the case of this clone: Other DNA sequences in the sample encode the same CDR3. The gene calls are TRBV19 and TRBJ1-2, with 10 bases matching TRBD1. Germline V gene sequence: CDR1 LNHDA, CDR2 SQIVND (reference sequence). This CDR3 is 15 amino acids long. J was trimmed by 3 bases and V by 5 bases; bases with no gene match: 6. The DNA for the CDR3 is TGTGCCAGTAGTCTTAGACAGGGGGCGGACTATGGCTACACCTTC. This translates into CASSLRQGADYGYTF.